This T cell receptor (beta chain) was retrieved from a study of T-cell memory formation after mild COVID-19. Broader study findings: CD4+ contracting clones were found mainly in CM and EM, and CD8+ ones in EMRA.

The CDR3 totals 13 residues. The germline V gene encodes CDR1 SQVTM and CDR2 ANQGSEA. Between the trimmed V and J ends, which lost 6 bases and 1 base, there was a span of 12 bases. This clonotype has a count of ten or more. What it binds is not known. Via MiXCR, TCRdb re-called the 5' RACE reads, giving one row per CDR3 protein. The repertoire includes some 600,000 distinct CDR3 sequences, roughly 17% of them detected once, and about 8.1% sits in the top ten. The origin of this receptor is an adult woman who had mild COVID-19 (a few samples of this study predate the infection). Cell type and time point are not known. Sequencing was performed on PBMCs or a T cell subset sorted from them (not recorded which). This chain uses TRBV29-1 with TRBJ1-1; TRBD1 is a possible D gene (5 bases). In DNA form, the CDR3 reads TGCAGCGTCGCTAGGCAGGGGAACACTGAAGCTTTCTTT. This sequence encodes CSVARQGNTEAFF. Combining the CDR3 with reference TRBV29-1 and TRBJ1-1 gives the whole variable domain SAVISQKPSRDICQRGTSLTIQCQVDSQVTMMFWYRQQPGQSLTLIATANQGSEATYESGFVIDKFPISRPNLTFSTLTVSNMSPEDSSIYLCSVARQGNTEAFFGQGTRLTVV.